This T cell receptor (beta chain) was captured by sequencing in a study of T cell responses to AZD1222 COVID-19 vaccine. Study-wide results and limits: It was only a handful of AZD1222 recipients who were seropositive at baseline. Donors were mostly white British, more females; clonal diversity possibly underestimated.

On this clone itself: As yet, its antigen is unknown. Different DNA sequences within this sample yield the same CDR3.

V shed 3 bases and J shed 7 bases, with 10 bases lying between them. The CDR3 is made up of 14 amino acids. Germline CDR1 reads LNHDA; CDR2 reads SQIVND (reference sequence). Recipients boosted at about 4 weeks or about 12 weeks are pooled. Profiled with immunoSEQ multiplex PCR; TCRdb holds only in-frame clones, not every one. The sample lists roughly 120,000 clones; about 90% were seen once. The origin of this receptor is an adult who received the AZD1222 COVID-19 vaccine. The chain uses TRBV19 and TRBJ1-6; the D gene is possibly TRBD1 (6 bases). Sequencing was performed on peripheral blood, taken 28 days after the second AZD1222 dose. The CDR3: CASSIGQGNSPLHF. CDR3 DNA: TGTGCCAGTAGTATTGGGCAGGGGAATTCACCCCTCCACTTT.